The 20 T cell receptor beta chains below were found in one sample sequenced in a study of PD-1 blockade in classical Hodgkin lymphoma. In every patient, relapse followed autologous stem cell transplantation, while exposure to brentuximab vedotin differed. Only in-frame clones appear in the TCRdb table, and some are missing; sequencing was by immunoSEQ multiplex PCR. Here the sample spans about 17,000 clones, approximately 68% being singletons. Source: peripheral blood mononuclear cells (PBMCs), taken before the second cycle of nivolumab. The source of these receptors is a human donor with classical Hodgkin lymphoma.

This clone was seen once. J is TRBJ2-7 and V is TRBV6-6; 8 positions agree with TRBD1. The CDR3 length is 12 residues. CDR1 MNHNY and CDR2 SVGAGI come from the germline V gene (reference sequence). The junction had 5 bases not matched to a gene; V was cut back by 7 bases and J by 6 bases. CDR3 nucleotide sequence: TGTGCCAGCAAGAGACAGGGGACCGAGCAGTACTTC. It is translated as CASKRQGTEQYF.

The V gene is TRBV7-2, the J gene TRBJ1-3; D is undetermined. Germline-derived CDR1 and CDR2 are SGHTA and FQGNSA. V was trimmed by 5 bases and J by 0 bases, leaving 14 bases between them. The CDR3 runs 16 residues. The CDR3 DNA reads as TGTGCCAGCAGCCCCAGGACGGGGAGCTCTGGAAACACCATATATTTT. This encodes CASSPRTGSSGNTIYF. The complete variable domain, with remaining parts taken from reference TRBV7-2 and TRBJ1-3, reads GAGVSQSPSNKVTEKGKDVELRCDPISGHTALYWYRQSLGQGLEFLIYFQGNSAPDKSGLPSDRFSAERTGGSVSTLTIQRTQQEDSAVYLCASSPRTGSSGNTIYFGEGSWLTVV.

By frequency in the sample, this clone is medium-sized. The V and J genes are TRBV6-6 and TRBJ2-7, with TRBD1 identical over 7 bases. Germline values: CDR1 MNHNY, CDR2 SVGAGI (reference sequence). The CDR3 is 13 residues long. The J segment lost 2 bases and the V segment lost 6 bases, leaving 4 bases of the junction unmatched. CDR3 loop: CASRTGQPYEQYF. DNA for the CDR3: TGTGCCAGCAGGACGGGACAGCCCTACGAGCAGTACTTC.

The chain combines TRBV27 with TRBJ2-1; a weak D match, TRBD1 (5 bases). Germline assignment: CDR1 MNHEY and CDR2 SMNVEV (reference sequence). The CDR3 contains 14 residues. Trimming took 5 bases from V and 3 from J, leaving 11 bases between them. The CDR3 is CASSNAGHYNEQFF. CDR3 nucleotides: TGTGCCAGCAGTAACGCTGGACACTACAATGAGCAGTTCTTC.

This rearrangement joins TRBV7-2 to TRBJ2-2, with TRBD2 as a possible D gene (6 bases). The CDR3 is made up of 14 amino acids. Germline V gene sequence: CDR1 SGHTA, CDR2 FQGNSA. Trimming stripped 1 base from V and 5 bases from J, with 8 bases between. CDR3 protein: CASSLDRGTGELFF. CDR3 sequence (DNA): TGTGCCAGCAGCTTAGATCGGGGGACCGGGGAGCTGTTTTTT. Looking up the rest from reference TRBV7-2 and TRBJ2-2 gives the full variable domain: GAGVSQSPSNKVTEKGKDVELRCDPISGHTALYWYRQSLGQGLEFLIYFQGNSAPDKSGLPSDRFSAERTGGSVSTLTIQRTQQEDSAVYLCASSLDRGTGELFFGEGSRLTVL.

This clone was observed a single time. The CDR3: CAIGGLSGSTDTQYF. The CDR3 nucleotides read TGTGCCATCGGAGGACTGAGCGGGAGCACAGATACGCAGTATTTT. The J gene is TRBJ2-3, the V gene TRBV10-3; D is perhaps TRBD2 (6 bases). The length of the CDR3 is 15 residues. The V gene's germline CDR1 is ENHRY and CDR2 SYGVKD. The V end lost 8 bases, the J end lost 0 bases, and 15 bases lay between the germline ends.

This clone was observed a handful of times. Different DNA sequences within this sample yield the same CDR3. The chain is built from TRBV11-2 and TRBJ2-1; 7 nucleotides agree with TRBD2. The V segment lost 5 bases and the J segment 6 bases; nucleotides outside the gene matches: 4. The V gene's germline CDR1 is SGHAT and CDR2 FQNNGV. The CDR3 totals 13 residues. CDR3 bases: TGTGCCAGCAGCCCTGGGACTACCAATGAGCAGTTCTTC. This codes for CASSPGTTNEQFF.

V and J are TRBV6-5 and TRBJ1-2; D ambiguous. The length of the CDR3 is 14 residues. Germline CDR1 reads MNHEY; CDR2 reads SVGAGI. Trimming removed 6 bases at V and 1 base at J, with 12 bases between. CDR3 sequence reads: CASSTGDFNYGYTF. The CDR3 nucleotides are TGTGCCAGCAGCACGGGAGATTTTAACTATGGCTACACCTTC.

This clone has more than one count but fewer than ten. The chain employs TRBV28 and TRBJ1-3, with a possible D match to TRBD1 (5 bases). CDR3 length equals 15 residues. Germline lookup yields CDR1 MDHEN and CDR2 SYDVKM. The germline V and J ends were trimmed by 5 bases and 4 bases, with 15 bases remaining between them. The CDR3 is CASSPPGGGGNTIYF. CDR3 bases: TGTGCCAGCAGTCCCCCGGGGGGAGGGGGAAACACCATATATTTT. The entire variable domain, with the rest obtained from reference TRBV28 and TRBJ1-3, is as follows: DVKVTQSSRYLVKRTGEKVFLECVQDMDHENMFWYRQDPGLGLRLIYFSYDVKMKEKGDIPEGYSVSREKKERFSLILESASTNQTSMYLCASSPPGGGGNTIYFGEGSWLTVV.

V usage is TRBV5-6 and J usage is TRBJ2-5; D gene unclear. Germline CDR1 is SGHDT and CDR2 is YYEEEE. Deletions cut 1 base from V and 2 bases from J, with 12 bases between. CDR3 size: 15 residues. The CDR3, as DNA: TGTGCCAGCAGCTTGAATCTTATGAGGCAAGAGACCCAGTACTTC. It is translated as CASSLNLMRQETQYF.

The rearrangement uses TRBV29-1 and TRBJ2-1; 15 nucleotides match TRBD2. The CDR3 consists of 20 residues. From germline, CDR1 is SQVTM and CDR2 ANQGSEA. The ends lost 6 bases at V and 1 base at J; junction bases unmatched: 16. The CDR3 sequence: CSVERAPGLAGGTSYNEQFF. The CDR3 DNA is TGCAGCGTCGAACGCGCGCCGGGACTAGCGGGAGGCACATCCTACAATGAGCAGTTCTTC.

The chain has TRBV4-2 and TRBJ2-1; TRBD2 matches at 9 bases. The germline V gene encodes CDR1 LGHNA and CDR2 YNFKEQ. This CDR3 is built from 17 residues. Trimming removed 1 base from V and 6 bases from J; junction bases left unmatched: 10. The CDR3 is CASSQAVSGSKSNEQFF. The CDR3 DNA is TGTGCCAGCAGCCAAGCGGTTAGCGGGAGTAAGAGCAATGAGCAGTTCTTC.

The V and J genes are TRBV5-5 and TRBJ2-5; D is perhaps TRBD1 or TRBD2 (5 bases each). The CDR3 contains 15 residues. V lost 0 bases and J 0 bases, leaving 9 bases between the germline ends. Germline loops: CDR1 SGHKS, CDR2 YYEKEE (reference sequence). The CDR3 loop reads CASSLGGVHQETQYF. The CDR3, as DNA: TGTGCCAGCAGCTTGGGAGGGGTCCACCAAGAGACCCAGTACTTC. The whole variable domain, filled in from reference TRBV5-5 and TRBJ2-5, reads DAGVTQSPTHLIKTRGQQVTLRCSPISGHKSVSWYQQVLGQGPQFIFQYYEKEERGRGNFPDRFSARQFPNYSSELNVNALLLGDSALYLCASSLGGVHQETQYFGPGTRLLVL.

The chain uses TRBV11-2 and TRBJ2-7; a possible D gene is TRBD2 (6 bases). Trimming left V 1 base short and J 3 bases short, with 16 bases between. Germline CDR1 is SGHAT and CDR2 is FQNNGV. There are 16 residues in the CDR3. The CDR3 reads CASSLVTRTGDYEQYF. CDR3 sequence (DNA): TGTGCCAGCAGCTTAGTCACGAGGACGGGAGACTACGAGCAGTACTTC.

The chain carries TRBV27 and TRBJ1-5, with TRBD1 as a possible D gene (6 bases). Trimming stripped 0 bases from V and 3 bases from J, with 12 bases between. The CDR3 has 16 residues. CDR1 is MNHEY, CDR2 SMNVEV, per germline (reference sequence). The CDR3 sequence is CASSLSSGAFNQPQHF. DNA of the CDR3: TGTGCCAGCAGTTTATCGTCAGGGGCGTTCAATCAGCCCCAGCATTTT.

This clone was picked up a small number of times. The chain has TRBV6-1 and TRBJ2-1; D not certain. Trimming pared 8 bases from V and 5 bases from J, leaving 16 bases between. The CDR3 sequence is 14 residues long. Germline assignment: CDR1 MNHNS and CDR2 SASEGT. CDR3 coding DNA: TGTGCCAGCGAGACCAATTACCTACACAATGAGCAGTTCTTC. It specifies CASETNYLHNEQFF.

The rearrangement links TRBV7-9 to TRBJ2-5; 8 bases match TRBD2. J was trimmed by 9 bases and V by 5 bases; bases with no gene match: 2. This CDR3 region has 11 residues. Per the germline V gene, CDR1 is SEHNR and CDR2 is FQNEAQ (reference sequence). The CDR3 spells CASSTGGAQYF. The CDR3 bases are TGTGCCAGCAGCACCGGGGGGGCCCAGTACTTC. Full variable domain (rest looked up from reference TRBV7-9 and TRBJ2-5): DTGVSQNPRHKITKRGQNVTFRCDPISEHNRLYWYRQTLGQGPEFLTYFQNEAQLEKSRLLSDRFSAERPKGSFSTLEIQRTEQGDSAMYLCASSTGGAQYFGPGTRLLVL.

As DNA, the CDR3 is TGCGCCAGCAACCACGACGGGTGGAGCCACGAGCAGTACTTC. Encoded protein: CASNHDGWSHEQYF. The chain couples TRBV5-1 to TRBJ2-5; D is ambiguous. The last part of the DNA fits TRBJ2-7 better; the J call may be wrong. The CDR3 totals 14 residues. Germline V CDR1 and CDR2: SGHRS, YFSETQ.

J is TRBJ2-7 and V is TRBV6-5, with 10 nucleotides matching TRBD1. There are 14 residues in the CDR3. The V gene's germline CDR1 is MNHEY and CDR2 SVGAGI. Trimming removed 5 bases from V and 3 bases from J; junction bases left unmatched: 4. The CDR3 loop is CASSRQGAYYEQYF. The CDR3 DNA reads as TGTGCCAGCAGTCGACAGGGGGCGTACTACGAGCAGTACTTC.

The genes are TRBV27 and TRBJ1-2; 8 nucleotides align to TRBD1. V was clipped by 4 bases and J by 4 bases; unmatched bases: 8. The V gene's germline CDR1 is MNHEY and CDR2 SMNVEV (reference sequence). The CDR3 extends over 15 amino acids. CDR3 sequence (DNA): TGTGCCAGCAGTTACAGGGGGTGGGGTTCCTATGGCTACACCTTC. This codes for CASSYRGWGSYGYTF.